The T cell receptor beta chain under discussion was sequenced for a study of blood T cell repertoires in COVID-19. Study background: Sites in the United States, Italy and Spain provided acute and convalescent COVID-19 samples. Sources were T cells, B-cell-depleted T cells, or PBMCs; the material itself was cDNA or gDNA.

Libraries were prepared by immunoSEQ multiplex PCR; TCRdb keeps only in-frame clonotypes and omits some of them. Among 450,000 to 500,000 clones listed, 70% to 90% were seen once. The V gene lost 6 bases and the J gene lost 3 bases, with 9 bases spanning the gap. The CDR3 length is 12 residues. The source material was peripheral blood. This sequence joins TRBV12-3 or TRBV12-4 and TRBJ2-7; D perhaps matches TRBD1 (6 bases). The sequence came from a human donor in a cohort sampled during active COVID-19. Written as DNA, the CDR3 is TGTGCCAGCAGCCCGGACAGCTACGAGCAGTACTTC. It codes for CASSPDSYEQYF.